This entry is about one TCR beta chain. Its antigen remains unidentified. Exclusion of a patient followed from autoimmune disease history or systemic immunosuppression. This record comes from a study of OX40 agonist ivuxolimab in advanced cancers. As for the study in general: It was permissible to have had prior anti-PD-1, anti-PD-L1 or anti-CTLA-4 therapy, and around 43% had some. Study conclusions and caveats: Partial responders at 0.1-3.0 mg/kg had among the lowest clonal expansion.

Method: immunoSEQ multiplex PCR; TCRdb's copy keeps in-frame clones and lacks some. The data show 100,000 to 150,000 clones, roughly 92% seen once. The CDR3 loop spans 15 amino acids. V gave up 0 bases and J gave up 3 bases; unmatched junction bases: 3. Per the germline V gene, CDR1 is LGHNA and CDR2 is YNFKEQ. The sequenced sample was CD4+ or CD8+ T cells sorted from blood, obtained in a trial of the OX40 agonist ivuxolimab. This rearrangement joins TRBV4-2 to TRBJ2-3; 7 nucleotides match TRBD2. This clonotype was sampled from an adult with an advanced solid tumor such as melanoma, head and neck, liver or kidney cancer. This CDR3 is CASSQDRLATDTQYF. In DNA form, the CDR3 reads TGTGCCAGCAGCCAAGATAGACTAGCTACAGATACGCAGTATTTT.